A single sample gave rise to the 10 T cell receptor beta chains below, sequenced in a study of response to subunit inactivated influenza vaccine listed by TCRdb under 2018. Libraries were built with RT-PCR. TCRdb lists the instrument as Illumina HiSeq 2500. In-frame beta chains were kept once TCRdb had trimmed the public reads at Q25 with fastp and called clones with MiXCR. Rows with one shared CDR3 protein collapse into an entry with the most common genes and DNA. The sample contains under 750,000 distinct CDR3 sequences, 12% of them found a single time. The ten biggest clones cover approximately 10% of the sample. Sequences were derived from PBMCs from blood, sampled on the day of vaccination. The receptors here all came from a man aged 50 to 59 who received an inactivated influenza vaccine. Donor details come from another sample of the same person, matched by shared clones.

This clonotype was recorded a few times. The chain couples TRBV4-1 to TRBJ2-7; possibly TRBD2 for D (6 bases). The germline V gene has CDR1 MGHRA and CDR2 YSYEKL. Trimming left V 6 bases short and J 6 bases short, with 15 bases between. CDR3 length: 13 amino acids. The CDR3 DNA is TGCGCCAGCAGTTGGGGGGACGGTGGCGAGCAGTACTTC. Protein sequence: CASSWGDGGEQYF.

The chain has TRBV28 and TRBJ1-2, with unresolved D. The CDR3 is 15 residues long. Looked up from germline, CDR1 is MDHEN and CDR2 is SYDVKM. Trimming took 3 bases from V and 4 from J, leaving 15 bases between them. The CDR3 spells CASSFNPLRVYGYTF. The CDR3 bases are TGTGCCAGCAGTTTTAACCCCCTGAGGGTCTATGGCTACACCTTC.

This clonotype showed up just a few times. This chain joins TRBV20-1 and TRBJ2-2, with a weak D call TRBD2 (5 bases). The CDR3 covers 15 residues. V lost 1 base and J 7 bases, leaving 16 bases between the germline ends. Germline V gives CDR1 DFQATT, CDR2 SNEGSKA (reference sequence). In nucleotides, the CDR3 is TGCAGTGCTAGAGGCCGGCAGGCCGCGGGCGGGGAGCTGTTTTTT. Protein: CSARGRQAAGGELFF.

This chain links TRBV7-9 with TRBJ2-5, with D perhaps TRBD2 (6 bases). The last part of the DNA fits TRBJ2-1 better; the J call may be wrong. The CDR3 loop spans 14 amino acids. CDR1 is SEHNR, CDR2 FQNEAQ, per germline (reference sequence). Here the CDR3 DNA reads TGTGCCAGCAGCTTACCTAACAGTCGGGAGACCCAGTTCTTC. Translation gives CASSLPNSRETQFF.

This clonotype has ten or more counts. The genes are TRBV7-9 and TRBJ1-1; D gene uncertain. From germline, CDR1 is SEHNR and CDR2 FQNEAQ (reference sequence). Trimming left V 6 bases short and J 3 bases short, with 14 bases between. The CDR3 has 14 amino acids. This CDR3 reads CASRDGGFDTEAFF. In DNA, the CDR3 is TGTGCCAGCAGAGACGGCGGTTTTGACACTGAAGCTTTCTTT.

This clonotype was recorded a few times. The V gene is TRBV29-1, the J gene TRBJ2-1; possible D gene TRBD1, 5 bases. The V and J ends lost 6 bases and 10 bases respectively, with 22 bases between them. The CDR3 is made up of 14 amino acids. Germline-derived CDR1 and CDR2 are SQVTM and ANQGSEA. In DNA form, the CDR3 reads TGCAGCGTCTACGACAGTGGAGCCCCAACAGAGCAGTTCTTC. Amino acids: CSVYDSGAPTEQFF.

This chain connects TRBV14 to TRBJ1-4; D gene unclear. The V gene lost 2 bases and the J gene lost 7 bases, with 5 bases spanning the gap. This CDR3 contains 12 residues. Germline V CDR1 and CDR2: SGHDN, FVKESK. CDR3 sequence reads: CASSQFREKLFF. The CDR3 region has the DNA TGTGCCAGCAGCCAATTCCGTGAAAAACTGTTTTTT.

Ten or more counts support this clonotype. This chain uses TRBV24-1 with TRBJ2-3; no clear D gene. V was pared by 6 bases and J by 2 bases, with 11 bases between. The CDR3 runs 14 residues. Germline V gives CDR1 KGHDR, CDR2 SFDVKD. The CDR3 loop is CATSSADSTDTQYF. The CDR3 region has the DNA TGTGCCACCAGTAGCGCAGATTCCACAGATACGCAGTATTTT.

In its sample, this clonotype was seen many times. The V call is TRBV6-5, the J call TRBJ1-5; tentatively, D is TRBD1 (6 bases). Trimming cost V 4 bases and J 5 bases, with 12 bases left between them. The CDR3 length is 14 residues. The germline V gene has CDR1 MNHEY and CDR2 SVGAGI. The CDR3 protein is CASSLSQGYQPQHF. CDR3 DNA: TGTGCCAGCAGTTTGTCCCAGGGGTATCAGCCCCAGCATTTT.

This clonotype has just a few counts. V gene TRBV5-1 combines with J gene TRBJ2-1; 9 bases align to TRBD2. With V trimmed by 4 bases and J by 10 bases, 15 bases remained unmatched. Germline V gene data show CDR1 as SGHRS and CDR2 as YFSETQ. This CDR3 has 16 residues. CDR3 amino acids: CASSLGDRSGGKEQFF. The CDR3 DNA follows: TGCGCCAGCAGCCTAGGGGACCGAAGCGGGGGGAAGGAGCAGTTCTTC.